This T cell receptor (beta chain) was captured in a study of CD8+CD57+ T cells in acquired aplastic anemia. Patients chosen for sequencing had shown CD8+CD57+ cell expansion by flow cytometry. Acquired aplastic anemia of severe grade affected all patients. V dropped 7 bases and J dropped 3; count of bases not matched to a gene: 12. There are 16 residues in the CDR3. Germline lookup yields CDR1 ENHRY and CDR2 SYGVKD. The study profiled TCR beta VDJ and CDR3 using genomic DNA as template. TCRdb reprocessed the reads via MiXCR and lists one record per CDR3 protein. Here the sample spans 130,000 or so distinct CDR3 sequences, roughly 55% being singletons.

The TCR was taken from a human donor with aplastic anemia. The sequenced sample consisted of sorted CD4+, CD8+, or CD8+CD57+ T cells (not recorded which) from PBMCs. The chain is built from TRBV10-3 and TRBJ2-3, with 8 nucleotides matching TRBD2. This chain's CDR3 is CAITPSRKRETDTQYF. The CDR3 DNA reads as TGTGCCATCACCCCGTCGCGAAAGCGGGAGACAGATACGCAGTATTTT.